The 17 T cell receptor beta chains given below trace back to one sample, sequenced in a study of T cell responses to AZD1222 COVID-19 vaccine (dated by TCRdb to the early 2020s). Library creation used the immunoSEQ multiplex PCR assay. TCRdb took this table from immuneACCESS and kept in-frame rearrangements with V and J called. Such tables lack part of the clones; where checked against another copy, unresolved V genes explain under half of the gap, and the rest is unexplained. Here the sample has around 140,000 clones; 90% occur a single time. 1.5% to 2% of the sample goes to the ten largest clones. The time point label on this specimen signifies: baseline before first vaccination. Here the sequenced sample was peripheral blood, taken on day 0 of AZD1222 vaccination. All receptors come from an adult in good health.

V usage is TRBV7-3 and J usage is TRBJ2-5; no clear D gene. Between the trimmed V and J ends, which lost 0 bases and 5 bases, there was a span of 7 bases. The V gene's germline CDR1 is SGHTA and CDR2 FQGTGA. The CDR3 is 13 residues long. DNA of the CDR3: TGTGCCAGCAGCTTAACGTATCGGGAGACCCAGTACTTC. It specifies CASSLTYRETQYF. The whole variable domain, remainder taken from reference TRBV7-3 and TRBJ2-5, is GAGVSQTPSNKVTEKGKYVELRCDPISGHTALYWYRQSLGQGPEFLIYFQGTGAADDSGLPNDRFFAVRPEGSVSTLKIQRTERGDSAVYLCASSLTYRETQYFGPGTRLLVL.

The chain uses TRBV28 and TRBJ2-4, with D tentatively TRBD2 (6 bases). Germline V gene lookup returns CDR1 MDHEN and CDR2 SYDVKM. V was pared by 4 bases and J by 0 bases, with 10 bases between. The CDR3 runs 15 residues. As DNA, the CDR3 is TGTGCCAGCAGTTCGACGGGACTAGCCAAAAACATTCAGTACTTC. Its translation: CASSSTGLAKNIQYF.

V gene TRBV14 combines with J gene TRBJ1-1; TRBD1 is a possible D gene (5 bases). CDR1 and CDR2 (germline): SGHDN, FVKESK. V gave up 0 bases and J gave up 1 base, with 24 bases separating them. This CDR3 region has 20 residues. The CDR3 sequence: CASSQDPRVPVPFENTEAFF. The CDR3 DNA reads as TGTGCCAGCAGCCAAGACCCCAGGGTCCCGGTACCTTTCGAGAACACTGAAGCTTTCTTT.

The genes are TRBV6-5 and TRBJ1-5; 10 positions match TRBD1. Looked up from germline, CDR1 is MNHEY and CDR2 is SVGAGI. The CDR3 has 15 amino acids. The J segment lost 3 bases and the V segment lost 6 bases, leaving 5 bases of the junction unmatched. DNA of the CDR3: TGTGCCAGCAGATCCCGACAGGGGGCCAATCAGCCCCAGCATTTT. As protein: CASRSRQGANQPQHF.

The chain recombines TRBV7-6 with TRBJ1-1; tentatively, D is TRBD1 (5 bases). In germline, CDR1 is SGHVS, CDR2 FNYEAQ. This CDR3 comprises 15 residues. V was shortened by 5 bases and J by 1 base, with 14 bases between the two germline ends. The CDR3 DNA reads TGTGCCAGCAGCACGGGGGACGGGGGGAACACTGAAGCTTTCTTT. Translated: CASSTGDGGNTEAFF.

V usage is TRBV25-1 and J usage is TRBJ2-1; the D gene is possibly TRBD1 (6 bases). V dropped 5 bases and J dropped 5 bases, with 16 bases sitting between them. The CDR3 sequence is 15 residues long. Germline V gives CDR1 MGHDK, CDR2 SYGVNS. CDR3: CASSPLPGTNNEQFF. DNA of the CDR3: TGTGCCAGCAGTCCCCTACCGGGGACAAACAATGAGCAGTTCTTC.

This sequence joins TRBV11-2 and TRBJ1-3; the D gene is possibly TRBD1 (6 bases). The CDR3 covers 15 residues. V was shortened by 5 bases and J by 0 bases, with 11 bases between the two germline ends. Germline CDR1 SGHAT, CDR2 FQNNGV. Written as DNA, the CDR3 is TGTGCCAGCAGCCCGGGGGGCACCTCTGGAAACACCATATATTTT. It codes for CASSPGGTSGNTIYF.

The V gene is TRBV28, the J gene TRBJ1-5; D is perhaps TRBD1 (5 bases). Germline assignment: CDR1 MDHEN and CDR2 SYDVKM. This CDR3 spans 15 amino acids. The V end lost 6 bases, the J end lost 1 base, and 13 bases lay between the germline ends. The CDR3, as DNA: TGTGCCAGCAGCGGGGAGGGGTGGAGCAATCAGCCCCAGCATTTT. Its translation is CASSGEGWSNQPQHF.

The gene calls are TRBV28 and TRBJ2-1; 9 bases agree with TRBD2. V shed 10 bases, J shed 7 bases, and the junction held 8 bases outside the gene matches. Germline values: CDR1 MDHEN, CDR2 SYDVKM. This CDR3 spans 13 amino acids. DNA for the CDR3: TGTGCCAACGCGGGGGGGGCAGGAAATGAGCAGTTCTTC. It is translated as CANAGGAGNEQFF. The full variable domain, with the rest looked up from reference TRBV28 and TRBJ2-1, is DVKVTQSSRYLVKRTGEKVFLECVQDMDHENMFWYRQDPGLGLRLIYFSYDVKMKEKGDIPEGYSVSREKKERFSLILESASTNQTSMYLCANAGGAGNEQFFGPGTRLTVL.

The chain employs TRBV19 and TRBJ1-5; D unresolved. The ends were cut back, 5 bases at V and 2 bases at J, with 13 bases in the middle. The germline CDR1 and CDR2 sequences are LNHDA and SQIVND (reference sequence). The CDR3 contains 15 residues. The CDR3, as DNA: TGTGCCAGTAGTTGGGGAGGTTCGGGCAATCAGCCCCAGCATTTT. Amino acids: CASSWGGSGNQPQHF.

This chain links TRBV27 with TRBJ2-1; the D gene is possibly TRBD1 (5 bases). The CDR3 extends over 11 amino acids. V gave up 8 bases and J gave up 13 bases, with 15 bases separating them. The germline gives CDR1 MNHEY, CDR2 SMNVEV (reference sequence). CDR3 protein: CASGKTVLQFF. The CDR3 DNA is TGTGCCAGCGGAAAGACAGTTCTCCAGTTCTTC.

J is TRBJ1-5 and V is TRBV5-6; D perhaps matches TRBD1 (6 bases). Germline V gene sequence: CDR1 SGHDT, CDR2 YYEEEE. This CDR3 is built from 16 residues. V gave up 1 base and J gave up 2 bases, with 13 bases separating them. The CDR3 sequence: CASSLRGQLGNQPQHF. As DNA, the CDR3 is TGTGCCAGCAGCTTGAGAGGACAGCTAGGCAATCAGCCCCAGCATTTT.

The chain is built from TRBV5-1 and TRBJ1-5; D is undetermined. Germline CDR1 is SGHRS and CDR2 is YFSETQ. Trimming cost V 2 bases and J 7 bases, with 10 bases left between them. The CDR3 spans 13 residues. The CDR3 region has the DNA TGCGCCAGCAGCTTTTTCGGGGAACAGCCCCAGCATTTT. It encodes CASSFFGEQPQHF.

The chain carries TRBV5-6 and TRBJ2-7, with 10 bases identical to TRBD1. There are 14 residues in the CDR3. The V gene end was trimmed by 5 bases and the J gene end by 3 bases; junction bases not matched to a gene: 5. Germline CDR1 reads SGHDT; CDR2 reads YYEEEE. The CDR3 DNA reads TGTGCCAGCAGTTCCGGGACAGGGGTCTACGAGCAGTACTTC. Translated, it gives CASSSGTGVYEQYF.

The V call is TRBV5-4, the J call TRBJ1-2; 7 bases map to TRBD1. J was trimmed by 2 bases and V by 0 bases; bases with no gene match: 7. The CDR3 is 16 residues long. From germline, CDR1 is SGHNT and CDR2 YYREEE (reference sequence). CDR3 sequence: CASSLVLPRGNYGYTF. DNA of the CDR3: TGTGCCAGCAGCTTGGTGCTACCCAGGGGGAACTATGGCTACACCTTC.

The rearrangement links TRBV2 to TRBJ2-3; tentatively, D is TRBD1 (5 bases). This CDR3 region has 13 residues. V was clipped by 7 bases and J by 4 bases, with 12 bases between them. Germline loops: CDR1 SNHLY, CDR2 FYNNEI. The CDR3 spells CASNTRQSDTQYF. CDR3 DNA: TGTGCCAGCAACACCCGACAGTCAGATACGCAGTATTTT.

The V gene is TRBV19, the J gene TRBJ1-5; no firm D call. V shed 0 bases and J shed 6 bases, with 12 bases lying between them. Germline lookup yields CDR1 LNHDA and CDR2 SQIVND (reference sequence). CDR3 length: 15 residues. CDR3 region: CASSIDGGLGQPQHF. The CDR3 region has the DNA TGTGCCAGTAGTATAGACGGAGGGTTAGGTCAGCCCCAGCATTTT. Looking up the rest from reference TRBV19 and TRBJ1-5 gives the full variable domain: DGGITQSPKYLFRKEGQNVTLSCEQNLNHDAMYWYRQDPGQGLRLIYYSQIVNDFQKGDIAEGYSVSREKKESFPLTVTSAQKNPTAFYLCASSIDGGLGQPQHFGDGTRLSIL.